These 9 T cell receptor beta chains were all obtained from the same sample, sequenced in a study of T-cell memory formation after mild COVID-19. TCRdb passed the 5' RACE reads through MiXCR, listing each CDR3 protein once. The sample contains roughly 610,000 distinct CDR3 sequences, roughly 17% of which appear only once. Sequencing was carried out using PBMCs or a T cell subset sorted from them (not recorded which). These receptors were obtained from an adult woman who had mild COVID-19 (a few samples of this study predate the infection). Cell type and time point are not known.

This clonotype was recorded a few times. The chain has TRBV7-2 and TRBJ1-2; D gene unclear. V was shortened by 1 base and J by 6 bases, with 12 bases between the two germline ends. Per the germline V gene, CDR1 is SGHTA and CDR2 is FQGNSA. CDR3 length equals 14 residues. CDR3 nucleotide sequence: TGTGCCAGCAGCTTAGAACTAACCTGGGATGGCTACACCTTC. Amino acids: CASSLELTWDGYTF.

V gene TRBV29-1 combines with J gene TRBJ2-1; D is uncertain. Germline CDR1 and CDR2: SQVTM and ANQGSEA. The CDR3 spans 12 residues. V lost 4 bases and J 4 bases, leaving 8 bases between the germline ends. CDR3 in amino acids: CSVVYQYNEQFF. DNA for the CDR3: TGCAGCGTTGTGTATCAGTACAATGAGCAGTTCTTC.

The rearrangement uses TRBV6-2 or TRBV6-3 and TRBJ2-1, with D tentatively TRBD1 (6 bases). The CDR3 runs 15 residues. Germline CDR1 reads MNHEY; CDR2 reads SVGEGT. Trimming stripped 7 bases from V and 4 bases from J, with 17 bases between. This CDR3 is CASTDTGTSYNEQFF. The CDR3 DNA sequence: TGTGCCAGCACCGACACGGGGACAAGTTACAATGAGCAGTTCTTC.

There are a few counts of this clonotype. The rearrangement links TRBV30 to TRBJ2-1; D is perhaps TRBD1 or TRBD2 (6 bases each). The length of the CDR3 is 14 residues. V gave up 4 bases and J gave up 2 bases, with 12 bases separating them. Germline lookup yields CDR1 GTSNPN and CDR2 SVGIG (reference sequence). The CDR3 spells CAWTRGATYNEQFF. The CDR3 DNA sequence: TGTGCCTGGACAAGGGGGGCGACCTACAATGAGCAGTTCTTC.

This clonotype showed up just a few times. CDR3 nucleotides: TGTGCCAGCACTGACATCACAGGGGGCAACATTCAGTACTTC. Protein sequence: CASTDITGGNIQYF. V gene TRBV6-2 or TRBV6-3 combines with J gene TRBJ2-4; 9 bases map to TRBD1. V gave up 7 bases and J gave up 7 bases; unmatched junction bases: 8. Germline V gene lookup returns CDR1 MNHEY and CDR2 SVGEGT. The CDR3 runs 14 residues.

This clonotype was observed a handful of times. The V gene is TRBV4-2, the J gene TRBJ2-3, with 8 nucleotides matching TRBD2. The length of the CDR3 is 15 residues. Germline V gene data show CDR1 as LGHNA and CDR2 as YNFKEQ. V shed 0 bases, J shed 5 bases, and the junction held 4 bases outside the gene matches. The CDR3 here is CASSQDGLAGDTQYF. CDR3 nucleotide sequence: TGTGCCAGCAGCCAAGATGGGCTAGCGGGAGATACGCAGTATTTT.

The rearrangement joins TRBV12-3 or TRBV12-4 to TRBJ1-1, with D unclear. Between the trimmed V and J ends, which lost 2 bases and 7 bases, there was a span of 11 bases. This CDR3 contains 13 residues. CDR3 in DNA: TGTGCCAGCAGTTTACTGTCCGAGGTTGAAGCTTTCTTT. Its translation: CASSLLSEVEAFF.

This clonotype was counted only a few times. The chain uses TRBV9 and TRBJ1-1; D perhaps matches TRBD1 (5 bases). The CDR3 length is 15 residues. V lost 0 bases and J lost 6, with 15 bases in between. Germline V gives CDR1 SGDLS, CDR2 YYNGEE. The CDR3 nucleotides read TGTGCCAGCAGCGTAGGGGGGAACTCCCGCCCTGAAGCTTTCTTT. Translation gives CASSVGGNSRPEAFF.

This clonotype showed up just a few times. This chain uses TRBV5-1 with TRBJ2-1; 10 positions match TRBD1. CDR1 is SGHRS and CDR2 is YFSETQ in the germline V gene. The CDR3 is made up of 20 amino acids. The V segment lost 0 bases and the J segment 3 bases; nucleotides outside the gene matches: 15. This chain's CDR3 is CASSLARGRDRGLNYNEQFF. The CDR3 nucleotides read TGCGCCAGCAGCTTGGCGCGGGGCCGGGACAGGGGCCTCAACTACAATGAGCAGTTCTTC. The entire variable domain, with the rest obtained from reference TRBV5-1 and TRBJ2-1, is as follows: KAGVTQTPRYLIKTRGQQVTLSCSPISGHRSVSWYQQTPGQGLQFLFEYFSETQRNKGNFPGRFSGRQFSNSRSEMNVSTLELGDSALYLCASSLARGRDRGLNYNEQFFGPGTRLTVL.